These T cell receptor beta chains were read from a single sample in a study of T-cell reconstitution after alpha-beta-depleted transplantation in children. TCRdb re-derived calls from the PCR reads in MiXCR, one entry per CDR3 protein. Of more than 200,000 distinct CDR3 sequences listed, approximately 9.7% are singletons. The sample in question was PBMCs from the stem cell graft donor, obtained from the stem cell graft. Receptor source: a human donor who donated a stem cell graft to a child with SCID. Both conserved end residues are part of each CDR3. The D gene is left open where the match is weak. A row's size may be missing; if present it is once, few, many or a size class.

>TRBJ1-5|many|TRBV20-1|TRBD1
TGCAGTGTACACCGGTCAGGGGGGAATCAGCCCCAGCATTTT
CSVHRSGGNQPQHF
>TRBJ1-2|few|TRBV29-1|.
TGCAGCGTCGCTACCGGGACACCAGATGGCTACACCTTC
CSVATGTPDGYTF
>TRBJ1-4|many|TRBV20-1|.
TGCAGTGCTAGGTGGGGTAGGAATGAAAAACTGTTTTTT
CSARWGRNEKLFF
>TRBJ2-3|many|TRBV20-1|.
TGCAGTGCTAGAGATTACGGAGAGTTCACAGATACGCAGTATTTT
CSARDYGEFTDTQYF
>TRBJ2-3|many|TRBV20-1|TRBD2
TGCAGTGCTTCTCGGGGGGGCAGCACAGATACGCAGTATTTT
CSASRGGSTDTQYF
>TRBJ2-5|many|TRBV5-1|TRBD1
TGCGCCAGCAGCAGGGACAGTAACAACCAAGAGACCCAGTACTTC
CASSRDSNNQETQYF
>TRBJ1-3|many|TRBV27|.
TGTGCCAGCAGTTCCCTCACAGAGGGGGGGAACACCATATATTTT
CASSSLTEGGNTIYF
>TRBJ2-7|once|TRBV7-9|.
TGTGCCAGCAGCTCCCCCACCGATGGGGGCTACGAGCAGTACTTC
CASSSPTDGGYEQYF
>TRBJ2-3|many|TRBV2|TRBD2
TGTGCCAGCAGTAATCAGCGGGGCGGGGATACGCAGTATTTT
CASSNQRGGDTQYF
>TRBJ2-1|many|TRBV29-1|TRBD1
TGCAGCGTCCTCGGGACAGCACTCTACAATGAGCAGTTCTTC
CSVLGTALYNEQFF
>TRBJ1-5|many|TRBV12-3/TRBV12-4|.
TGTGCCAGCAGTTCAAGTCTCGGCAATCAGCCCCAGCATTTT
CASSSSLGNQPQHF
>TRBJ2-2|many|TRBV5-4|.
TGTGCCAGCAGCTTCCGACAGGCCTACACCGGGGAGCTGTTTTTT
CASSFRQAYTGELFF
>TRBJ2-2|.|TRBV2|TRBD2
TGTGCCAGCAATAGCGGGGATAACACCGGGGAGCTGTTTTTT
CASNSGDNTGELFF
>TRBJ1-2|many|TRBV5-1|.
TGCGCCAGCAGCTTGGGATGGACCTTGGGAGGCTACACCTTC
CASSLGWTLGGYTF
>TRBJ1-4|many|TRBV28|.
TGTGCCAGCAGTACCCCGGGGCGGGAGGAAAAACTGTTTTTT
CASSTPGREEKLFF
>TRBJ2-1|many|TRBV24-1|.
TGTGCCACCAGTGGCGGGGATAGCTCCTACAATGAGCAGTTCTTC
CATSGGDSSYNEQFF
>TRBJ1-5|few|TRBV2|.
TGTGCCAGCAGTGATAAGTGGGACAAAAGAAATCAGCCCCAGCATTTT
CASSDKWDKRNQPQHF
>TRBJ2-3|few|TRBV6-2/TRBV6-3|TRBD1
TGTGCCAGCAGTTCCATGGACGGGATATGGACAGGGATGCACGAAGATACGCAGTATTTT
CASSSMDGIWTGMHEDTQYF
>TRBJ2-2|once|TRBV7-7|TRBD2
TGTGCCAGCAGCCCCAGCGGGGGGGCAAGCGGCGGGGAGCTGTTTTTT
CASSPSGGASGGELFF
>TRBJ1-2|many|TRBV4-1|.
TGCGCCAGCAGCCCGTTCGAGGGGTTCTATGGCTACACCTTC
CASSPFEGFYGYTF
>TRBJ2-1|many|TRBV7-9|.
TGTGCCAGCAGCTTAGGGGGCTCGGAAGAGCAGTTCTTC
CASSLGGSEEQFF
>TRBJ2-7|few|TRBV4-2|.
TGTGCCAGCAGCCAAGCTCCCCAGGCTTCCTACGAGCAGTACTTC
CASSQAPQASYEQYF
>TRBJ2-3|many|TRBV15|.
TGTGCCACCAGCCGCCCCCAGGGTAACACAGATACGCAGTATTTT
CATSRPQGNTDTQYF
>TRBJ1-2|many|TRBV7-2|.
TGTGCCAGCACCCCGCCGGGGCGAAACTATGGCTACACCTTC
CASTPPGRNYGYTF
>TRBJ1-2|.|TRBV2|TRBD1
TGTGCCAGCAGCCGGGACAGGGTTAACGGCTACACCTTC
CASSRDRVNGYTF
>TRBJ2-3|few|TRBV6-5|TRBD2
TGTGCCAGCAGTTACTCTCGCGGGGGAAACACAGATACGCAGTATTTT
CASSYSRGGNTDTQYF
>TRBJ2-3|many|TRBV24-1|TRBD2
TGTGCCACCAGTGATACTAGCGGGGGGCGGAGCACAGATACGCAGTATTTT
CATSDTSGGRSTDTQYF
>TRBJ1-1|few|TRBV12-3/TRBV12-4|.
TGTGCCAGCCTCCAGTGGGAGGGAGACACTGAAGCTTTCTTT
CASLQWEGDTEAFF
>TRBJ1-3|.|TRBV9|.
TGTGCCAGCAGCACGTACGGACAGAGCTCTGGAAACACCATATATTTT
CASSTYGQSSGNTIYF
>TRBJ1-1|many|TRBV5-1|.
TGCGCCAGCAGCCGACTTGCAGGGGACACTGAAGCTTTCTTT
CASSRLAGDTEAFF
>TRBJ2-5|many|TRBV6-6|TRBD1
TGTGCCAGCAACGACAGGGGGCAAGAGACCCAGTACTTC
CASNDRGQETQYF
>TRBJ2-6|few|TRBV19|TRBD1
TGTGCCAGTAGGCCGACAGGGTCTGGGGCCAACGTCCTGACTTTC
CASRPTGSGANVLTF